A single sample is the source of the 18 T cell receptor beta chains below, sequenced in a study of tumor-infiltrating lymphocytes in primary liver carcinoma. Making TCR beta cDNA involved 400 to 600 ng total RNA and a constant-region primer. Three-round nested multiplex PCR performed with slightly modified ARM-PCR produced the TCR beta libraries. The study ran its first two PCR rounds for about 11 cycles each, using TRBV1-TRBV30 forward primers and a C-beta reverse primer. Each CDR3 protein gets one entry after TCRdb re-called the multiplex PCR reads with MiXCR. The sample gives hundreds of thousands of distinct CDR3 sequences, around three fifths of which show up once; 15% to 20% is in the top ten. Out of unsorted whole blood came the blood RNA, and germline DNA was extracted as well. Source material: peripheral blood. Receptors originate from a woman in her twenties or thirties with primary liver carcinoma and hepatitis B virus infection.

The chain uses TRBV5-1 and TRBJ1-1; tentatively, D is TRBD1 (5 bases). Trimming cost V 2 bases and J 2 bases, with 19 bases left between them. The CDR3 extends over 17 amino acids. Germline V gives CDR1 SGHRS, CDR2 YFSETQ. The CDR3 here is CASSFGGLGGNNTEAFF. The CDR3 bases are TGCGCCAGCAGCTTCGGAGGGCTTGGGGGAAATAACACTGAAGCTTTCTTT.

On this clonotype itself: Compared with germline, one end of the junction differs, possibly owing to a read error. The chain uses TRBV29-1 and TRBJ2-5; D possibly uses TRBD1 or TRBD2 (5 bases each). The CDR3 has 13 residues. Germline CDR1 SQVTM, CDR2 ANQGSEA. CDR3 in DNA: TGCAGTGTTGAAGAGGGGCTCCAAAAGACCCAGTACTTC. Translating gives CSVEEGLQKTQYF.

This chain uses TRBV6-2 or TRBV6-3 with TRBJ2-7; 7 nucleotides line up with TRBD2. The V gene end was trimmed by 4 bases and the J gene end by 2 bases; junction bases not matched to a gene: 8. Looked up from germline, CDR1 is MNHEY and CDR2 is SVGEGT. CDR3 length: 15 residues. CDR3 loop: CASSSATSAPYEQYF. CDR3 coding DNA: TGTGCCAGCAGTTCCGCCACTAGCGCGCCCTACGAGCAGTACTTC.

The table lists this clonotype with a few counts. The V gene is TRBV28, the J gene TRBJ2-7; TRBD1 is a possible D gene (5 bases). The CDR3 length is 12 residues. Germline V gene sequence: CDR1 MDHEN, CDR2 SYDVKM. The V and J ends lost 8 bases and 5 bases respectively, with 13 bases between them. CDR3 residues: CASGQGMDEQYF. The DNA for the CDR3 is TGTGCCAGCGGTCAGGGAATGGACGAGCAGTACTTC.

This clonotype was found a few times. The chain is built from TRBV12-3 or TRBV12-4 and TRBJ2-1; TRBD2 might be the D (6 bases). This CDR3 has 16 residues. Trimming removed 3 bases from V and 6 bases from J, with 18 bases in between. CDR3 in amino acids: CASSFITLARVNEQFF. CDR3 nucleotides: TGTGCCAGCAGTTTTATTACCCTAGCGCGAGTCAATGAGCAGTTCTTC.

In its sample, this clonotype was seen once. The V call is TRBV11-2, the J call TRBJ2-1; 11 bases match TRBD2. Germline trimming cut 1 base from V and 3 bases from J; bases unmatched to any gene: 11. The CDR3 runs to 19 residues. Looked up from germline, CDR1 is SGHAT and CDR2 is FQNNGV. CDR3 nucleotide sequence: TGTGCCAGCAGCTTAGGCCTGACTAGCGGGGTAGGCTGCTACAATGAGCAGTTCTTC. It specifies CASSLGLTSGVGCYNEQFF.

The chain has TRBV6-2 or TRBV6-3 and TRBJ1-1, with 8 bases fitting TRBD1. Trimming at V came to 0 bases and at J to 11 bases, leaving 8 bases not matched to a gene. Germline assignment: CDR1 MNHEY and CDR2 SVGEGT. CDR3 length equals 14 residues. CDR3 in DNA: TGTGCCAGCAGTTACTCGGCGGACAGGGTCGTGGCTTTCTTT. Its protein is CASSYSADRVVAFF.

This clonotype appeared a single time. The chain carries TRBV7-3 and TRBJ2-1; D is undetermined. The CDR3 extends over 13 amino acids. CDR1 SGHTA and CDR2 FQGTGA come from the germline V gene. V lost 2 bases and J lost 7, with 9 bases in between. The CDR3 DNA is TGTGCCAGCAGCTTAGAGCCTCGGAATGAGCAGTTCTTC. Translation: CASSLEPRNEQFF. Full variable domain (rest looked up from reference TRBV7-3 and TRBJ2-1): GAGVSQTPSNKVTEKGKYVELRCDPISGHTALYWYRQSLGQGPEFLIYFQGTGAADDSGLPNDRFFAVRPEGSVSTLKIQRTERGDSAVYLCASSLEPRNEQFFGPGTRLTVL.

V usage is TRBV12-3 or TRBV12-4 and J usage is TRBJ2-3; 10 positions match TRBD2. V shed 10 bases, J shed 6 bases, and the junction held 10 bases outside the gene matches. The CDR3 length is 14 residues. CDR3 sequence reads: CANRKTSGLDTQYF. The CDR3, as DNA: TGTGCCAACAGGAAGACTAGCGGGCTGGATACGCAGTATTTT.

This clonotype was counted at least ten times. V and J are TRBV4-1 and TRBJ1-2; unclear D gene. Trimming stripped 0 bases from V and 5 bases from J, with 10 bases between. This CDR3 region has 14 residues. Per the germline V gene, CDR1 is MGHRA and CDR2 is YSYEKL. Here the CDR3 DNA reads TGCGCCAGCAGCCAAGACGGGAGAGGTTATGGCTACACCTTC. This encodes CASSQDGRGYGYTF.

Regarding this clonotype: This may arise from a read error, as a much more abundant clone is one base away. V gene TRBV4-2 combines with J gene TRBJ1-2; maybe TRBD1 (5 bases). The germline gives CDR1 LGHNA, CDR2 YNFKEQ. CDR3 size: 15 residues. Trimming removed 2 bases at V and 2 bases at J, with 12 bases between. DNA of the CDR3: TGTGCCAGCAGCCAACGAACCGGGGCCAACTATGGCTACACCTTC. It translates to CASSQRTGANYGYTF.

Only a few counts were recorded for this clonotype. This may arise from a read error, as a much more abundant clone is one base away. V gene TRBV11-3 combines with J gene TRBJ2-5; a weak D match, TRBD1 (6 bases). CDR1 and CDR2 (germline): SGHNT, YENEEA. The CDR3 loop spans 15 amino acids. With 2 bases removed from V and 0 bases from J, the gap between germline ends came to 10 bases. DNA for the CDR3: TGTGCCAGCAGCTTAAGGGGGACCTACCAAGAGACCCAGTACTTC. Residues: CASSLRGTYQETQYF.

A note on this clonotype: Relative to the germline gene, one junction end is altered; a read error may explain this. V and J are TRBV7-7 and TRBJ2-5; the match to TRBD2 covers 7 bases. From germline, CDR1 is SSHAT and CDR2 FNYEAQ (reference sequence). This CDR3 spans 13 amino acids. CDR3 protein: CASSPTGGETQYF. In nucleotides, the CDR3 is TGTGCTAGCAGCCCCACCGGGGGGGAGACCCAGTACTTC. The variable domain in full, completed from reference TRBV7-7 and TRBJ2-5, reads GAGVSQSPRYKVTKRGQDVTLRCDPISSHATLYWYQQALGQGPEFLTYFNYEAQPDKSGLPSDRFSAERPEGSISTLTIQRTEQRDSAMYRCASSPTGGETQYFGPGTRLLVL.

The chain joins TRBV14 to TRBJ1-1, with unresolved D. Germline V CDR1 and CDR2: SGHDN, FVKESK. This CDR3 comprises 12 residues. Trimming took 3 bases from V and 7 from J, leaving 9 bases between them. This chain's CDR3 is CASSHGVGEAFF. The CDR3 coding sequence is TGTGCCAGCAGCCATGGGGTAGGTGAAGCTTTCTTT. Variable domain in full (rest from reference TRBV14 and TRBJ1-1): EAGVTQFPSHSVIEKGQTVTLRCDPISGHDNLYWYRRVMGKEIKFLLHFVKESKQDESGMPNNRFLAERTGGTYSTLKVQPAELEDSGVYFCASSHGVGEAFFGQGTRLTVV.

On this clonotype itself: At one boundary the junction diverges from the germline segment, which might be a read error. The CDR3 region has the DNA TGTGTCAGCCAATACGGACAGGGGAATGAGCAGTTCTTC. Protein: CVSQYGQGNEQFF. V and J are TRBV6-1 and TRBJ2-1, with TRBD1 identical over 9 bases. This CDR3 has 13 amino acids. Germline values: CDR1 MNHNS, CDR2 SASEGT.

V usage is TRBV7-9 and J usage is TRBJ2-5; D is possibly TRBD1 or TRBD2 (5 bases each). CDR1 is SEHNR and CDR2 is FQNEAQ in the germline V gene (reference sequence). Trimming left V 1 base short and J 5 bases short, with 17 bases between. There are 16 residues in the CDR3. The CDR3 protein is CASSLDLRGDRETQYF. Written as DNA, the CDR3 is TGTGCCAGCAGCTTAGATCTGCGTGGGGACCGGGAGACCCAGTACTTC.

Comment on this clonotype: A much larger clone lies a single base off, so this may be a read error. The V gene is TRBV29-1, the J gene TRBJ2-2, with D uncertain. This CDR3 has 10 residues. Trimming stripped 5 bases from V and 7 bases from J, with 5 bases between. CDR1 and CDR2 (germline): SQVTM, ANQGSEA. CDR3 nucleotides: TGCAGCGTTCTGGTCGGGGAGCTGTTTTTT. The encoded protein is CSVLVGELFF.

This clonotype was observed many times. The chain combines TRBV7-8 with TRBJ2-3; D might be TRBD1 or TRBD2, each matching 5 bases. Germline V gene sequence: CDR1 SGHVS, CDR2 FQNEAQ. V gave up 6 bases and J gave up 0 bases, with 13 bases separating them. The CDR3 is 15 amino acids. CDR3 amino acids: CASRGTRRSTDTQYF. DNA for the CDR3: TGTGCCAGCAGAGGGACCCGACGGAGCACAGATACGCAGTATTTT.